This is a list of T cell receptor beta chains from one sample in a study of T cell responses to AZD1222 COVID-19 vaccine. The method was immunoSEQ multiplex PCR; TCRdb's version includes in-frame clones alone and lacks a portion of them. Of 130,000 or so clones listed, approximately 93% were seen once; the top ten hold about 3.1%. The sample was peripheral blood, taken on day 0 of AZD1222 vaccination. The source is an adult in good health. Both conserved end residues are part of each CDR3. Each record gives: CDR3 length, V gene, D gene, clone size, J gene, CDR3 DNA, CDR3 protein. The D gene is left open where the match is weak. Only some rows state a clone size, as once, few, many or a class for expanded clones.

len: 13
v_gene: TRBV3-1/TRBV3-2
d_gene: .
abundance: once
j_gene: TRBJ1-1
CDR3nt: TGTGCCAGCAGCCAAGAGGTCCGGGAAACAGTTTTCTTT
CDR3aa: CASSQEVRETVFF

len: 12
v_gene: TRBV3-1/TRBV3-2
d_gene: .
abundance: .
j_gene: TRBJ1-6
CDR3nt: TGTGCCAGCAGCCGAGACCTATCACCCCTCCACTTT
CDR3aa: CASSRDLSPLHF

len: 12
v_gene: TRBV5-6
d_gene: .
abundance: .
j_gene: TRBJ1-5
CDR3nt: TGTGCCAGCAGCTTGGCCCATCAGCCCCAGCATTTT
CDR3aa: CASSLAHQPQHF

len: 11
v_gene: TRBV3-1/TRBV3-2
d_gene: .
abundance: .
j_gene: TRBJ2-5
CDR3nt: TGTGCCAGCAGCCAACGGGAGACCCAGTACTTC
CDR3aa: CASSQRETQYF

len: 17
v_gene: TRBV10-1
d_gene: TRBD2
abundance: .
j_gene: TRBJ2-1
CDR3nt: TGCGCCAGCATCAGAAGGGCTAGCGGAATGAGGGTCAGTGAGCAGTTCTTC
CDR3aa: CASIRRASGMRVSEQFF

len: 14
v_gene: TRBV6-4
d_gene: TRBD2
abundance: .
j_gene: TRBJ2-3
CDR3nt: TGTGCCAGCAGTGACCCCCTAGCGGGAGATACGCAGTATTTT
CDR3aa: CASSDPLAGDTQYF

len: 15
v_gene: TRBV28
d_gene: TRBD1
abundance: .
j_gene: TRBJ1-4
CDR3nt: TGTGCCAGCAGTCAACAGGGGGCAACTAATGAAAAACTGTTTTTT
CDR3aa: CASSQQGATNEKLFF

len: 16
v_gene: TRBV6-5
d_gene: .
abundance: .
j_gene: TRBJ1-2
CDR3nt: TGTGCCAGCAGTTCCCTGAACGTTGTCCCCGGCTATGGCTACACCTTC
CDR3aa: CASSSLNVVPGYGYTF

len: 15
v_gene: TRBV5-1
d_gene: .
abundance: .
j_gene: TRBJ2-2
CDR3nt: TGCGCCAGCAGCTTGGACCAGGGGATGACCGGGGAGCTGTTTTTT
CDR3aa: CASSLDQGMTGELFF

len: 15
v_gene: TRBV24-1
d_gene: TRBD1
abundance: .
j_gene: TRBJ1-4
CDR3nt: TGTGCCACCAGTGAAGCCGGGACAGGGGATGAAAAACTGTTTTTT
CDR3aa: CATSEAGTGDEKLFF

len: 15
v_gene: TRBV29-1
d_gene: .
abundance: .
j_gene: TRBJ2-5
CDR3nt: TGCAGCGTTGATGAGTTCCGGGACCCCCAAGAGACCCAGTACTTC
CDR3aa: CSVDEFRDPQETQYF

len: 12
v_gene: TRBV5-8
d_gene: .
abundance: .
j_gene: TRBJ1-5
CDR3nt: TGTGCCAGCAGCTTTCTAAATCAGCCCCAGCATTTT
CDR3aa: CASSFLNQPQHF

len: 13
v_gene: TRBV6-4
d_gene: .
abundance: .
j_gene: TRBJ2-2
CDR3nt: TGTGCCAGCGGGACGGAGTCCACCGGGGAGCTGTTTTTT
CDR3aa: CASGTESTGELFF

len: 14
v_gene: TRBV16
d_gene: .
abundance: .
j_gene: TRBJ1-1
CDR3nt: TGTGCCAGCAGCCAATCAGCGGGGGGTACTGAAGCTTTCTTT
CDR3aa: CASSQSAGGTEAFF

len: 13
v_gene: TRBV7-9
d_gene: .
abundance: .
j_gene: TRBJ2-7
CDR3nt: TGTGCCAGCAGCTTAGGAACTAGCAGAGAGCAGTACTTC
CDR3aa: CASSLGTSREQYF

len: 15
v_gene: TRBV7-3
d_gene: .
abundance: .
j_gene: TRBJ2-3
CDR3nt: TGTGCCAGCAGCTTATTCGCCCCTCCACAGGATACGCAGTATTTT
CDR3aa: CASSLFAPPQDTQYF

len: 16
v_gene: TRBV11-2
d_gene: TRBD1
abundance: once
j_gene: TRBJ1-6
CDR3nt: TGTGCCAGCAGCTTAGATCCGGACAGGGGAAATTCACCCCTCCACTTT
CDR3aa: CASSLDPDRGNSPLHF

len: 12
v_gene: TRBV28
d_gene: .
abundance: .
j_gene: TRBJ2-5
CDR3nt: TGTGCCAGCCGAACCGTTCTTCAGACCCAGTACTTC
CDR3aa: CASRTVLQTQYF

len: 16
v_gene: TRBV4-2
d_gene: TRBD1
abundance: .
j_gene: TRBJ1-2
CDR3nt: TGTGCCAGCAGCCGAGAGGTGACAGGGAACAACTATGGCTACACCTTC
CDR3aa: CASSREVTGNNYGYTF

len: 16
v_gene: TRBV7-8
d_gene: .
abundance: .
j_gene: TRBJ1-3
CDR3nt: TGTGCCAGCAGCTTGACAACAGGGCCATCTGGAAACACCATATATTTT
CDR3aa: CASSLTTGPSGNTIYF

len: 13
v_gene: TRBV6-5
d_gene: TRBD2
abundance: .
j_gene: TRBJ2-2
CDR3nt: TGTGCCAGCAGTCGCGGGGGCACCGGGGAGCTGTTTTTT
CDR3aa: CASSRGGTGELFF

len: 13
v_gene: TRBV5-1
d_gene: .
abundance: .
j_gene: TRBJ1-1
CDR3nt: TGCGCCAGCAGCTTGAGGGGTGGCACTGAAGCTTTCTTT
CDR3aa: CASSLRGGTEAFF

len: 15
v_gene: TRBV7-9
d_gene: .
abundance: .
j_gene: TRBJ1-2
CDR3nt: TGTGCCAGCAGCTTAGAAAGGGCAGGAGATTATGGCTACACCTTC
CDR3aa: CASSLERAGDYGYTF

len: 17
v_gene: TRBV7-2
d_gene: .
abundance: .
j_gene: TRBJ1-4
CDR3nt: TGTGCCAGCTCGCCCTCGTGGGGGAGGCGGACTAATGAAAAACTGTTTTTT
CDR3aa: CASSPSWGRRTNEKLFF

len: 9
v_gene: TRBV27
d_gene: .
abundance: .
j_gene: TRBJ2-7
CDR3nt: TGTGCCAGCAGTTTGAGGCAGTACTTC
CDR3aa: CASSLRQYF

len: 15
v_gene: TRBV6-5
d_gene: TRBD2
abundance: .
j_gene: TRBJ2-7
CDR3nt: TGTGCCAGCAGCAGTTACTCTAGCGGGATCTACGAGCAGTACTTC
CDR3aa: CASSSYSSGIYEQYF

len: 16
v_gene: TRBV6-2/TRBV6-3
d_gene: TRBD2
abundance: .
j_gene: TRBJ2-5
CDR3nt: TGTGCCAGCAGTTCACCTAGCGGGAGGGCCGATAGGACCCAGTACTTC
CDR3aa: CASSSPSGRADRTQYF

len: 18
v_gene: TRBV27
d_gene: .
abundance: .
j_gene: TRBJ2-7
CDR3nt: TGTGCCAGCAGTTTCCGACTGGGTAGCGGATCGGTTGGTCACGAGCAGTACTTC
CDR3aa: CASSFRLGSGSVGHEQYF

len: 13
v_gene: TRBV12-3/TRBV12-4
d_gene: .
abundance: .
j_gene: TRBJ2-7
CDR3nt: TGTGCCAGCAGTTTTGCCAGGGGTGACGAGCAGTACTTC
CDR3aa: CASSFARGDEQYF

len: 13
v_gene: TRBV11-3
d_gene: TRBD2
abundance: once
j_gene: TRBJ2-1
CDR3nt: TGTGCCAGCAGCTCAACGACTAGCGGGGAGCAGTTCTTC
CDR3aa: CASSSTTSGEQFF

len: 13
v_gene: TRBV6-5
d_gene: TRBD1
abundance: .
j_gene: TRBJ1-6
CDR3nt: TGTGCCACCACAAGGACAGGGTCCTCACCCCTCCACTTT
CDR3aa: CATTRTGSSPLHF

len: 12
v_gene: TRBV5-1
d_gene: .
abundance: few
j_gene: TRBJ2-5
CDR3nt: TGCGCCAGCAGCTTGGACAGGGAGACCCAGTACTTC
CDR3aa: CASSLDRETQYF

len: 14
v_gene: TRBV5-1
d_gene: TRBD2
abundance: .
j_gene: TRBJ2-2
CDR3nt: TGCGCCAGCAGCTCTAGTCTAGCGGCCGGGGAGCTGTTTTTT
CDR3aa: CASSSSLAAGELFF

len: 15
v_gene: TRBV3-1/TRBV3-2
d_gene: .
abundance: once
j_gene: TRBJ2-5
CDR3nt: TGTGCCAGCAGCCAAGATGCAGGGGTCCAAGAGACCCAGTACTTC
CDR3aa: CASSQDAGVQETQYF

len: 14
v_gene: TRBV2
d_gene: .
abundance: once
j_gene: TRBJ1-2
CDR3nt: TGTGCCAGCAGTTTAGCGGACACCTCCGATGGCTACACCTTC
CDR3aa: CASSLADTSDGYTF

len: 14
v_gene: TRBV28
d_gene: TRBD1
abundance: .
j_gene: TRBJ1-5
CDR3nt: TGTGCCAGCAGCCCGGACAGGTCAAATCAGCCCCAGCATTTT
CDR3aa: CASSPDRSNQPQHF

len: 14
v_gene: TRBV7-2
d_gene: .
abundance: .
j_gene: TRBJ1-5
CDR3nt: TGTGCCAGCAGCTTGGCGCGAGGGGGTCAGCCCCAGCATTTT
CDR3aa: CASSLARGGQPQHF

len: 14
v_gene: TRBV2
d_gene: TRBD1
abundance: .
j_gene: TRBJ1-3
CDR3nt: TGTGCCAGCAGTACGGACAGGGCCGGAAACACCATATATTTT
CDR3aa: CASSTDRAGNTIYF

len: 16
v_gene: TRBV24-1
d_gene: TRBD1
abundance: .
j_gene: TRBJ2-3
CDR3nt: TGTGCCACCAGTGACCCCCGGACAGGGACGACAGATACGCAGTATTTT
CDR3aa: CATSDPRTGTTDTQYF

len: 16
v_gene: TRBV6-5
d_gene: .
abundance: .
j_gene: TRBJ1-4
CDR3nt: TGTGCCAGCAGTTACTCTACACGCAGGATTAGGGAAAAACTGTTTTTT
CDR3aa: CASSYSTRRIREKLFF

len: 14
v_gene: TRBV19
d_gene: .
abundance: .
j_gene: TRBJ2-1
CDR3nt: TGTGCCAGCCGGCCCAGGGGCGGGTACAATGAGCAGTTCTTC
CDR3aa: CASRPRGGYNEQFF

len: 13
v_gene: TRBV10-3
d_gene: .
abundance: .
j_gene: TRBJ2-2
CDR3nt: TGTGCCATCAGTCGGGTAAACACCGGGGAGCTGTTTTTT
CDR3aa: CAISRVNTGELFF